The rows below give T cell receptor beta chains drawn from one sample of a study of T cell responses to AZD1222 COVID-19 vaccine. The assay was immunoSEQ multiplex PCR, and TCRdb's table has in-frame clones only and misses some. The sample records tens of thousands of clones, about nine tenths being singletons. The sample here was peripheral blood, taken 28 days after the second AZD1222 dose. The receptors were sampled from an adult who received the AZD1222 COVID-19 vaccine. Both conserved end residues are trimmed from each CDR3. Fields, in order: D gene, V gene, clone size, CDR3 protein. The D gene is left open where the match is weak. Clone size appears in some rows only: once, few, many, or a class for an expanded clone.

TRBD2	TRBV30	NA	MGAGGRRTDTQY
TRBD1	TRBV19	NA	ASSILGTGSPNEQF
NA	TRBV29-1	NA	SVVITYEQY
NA	TRBV19	NA	ASNLIGGSGYGYT
NA	TRBV25-1	NA	ASSRGVNQPQH
NA	TRBV2	NA	ASSEEGGGLSGNTIY
TRBD1	TRBV5-1	NA	ASSLGQGGEQY
NA	TRBV5-6	NA	ASSFQTSLGETQY
TRBD2	TRBV19	NA	ASGLAGGSGELF
TRBD2	TRBV3-1/TRBV3-2	NA	ASSQVSSGRYNEQF
NA	TRBV12-3/TRBV12-4	NA	ASSLRRIYGYT
TRBD2	TRBV9	NA	ASSTQGSGRGVDTQY
NA	TRBV7-2	NA	ASSLGPGAGNTIY
TRBD1	TRBV5-5	NA	ASSQAGTGSYEQY
TRBD1	TRBV5-1	NA	ASSPEGTGGSGYT
TRBD1	TRBV29-1	NA	SVVDLRGPNYGYT
TRBD2	TRBV7-9	NA	ASSISGRGGEQY
NA	TRBV5-1	NA	ASSPGHSGNTIY
TRBD1	TRBV3-1/TRBV3-2	NA	ASSLGWTGLNEKLF
NA	TRBV5-8	NA	ASSLYSGFTGELF
TRBD1	TRBV3-1/TRBV3-2	NA	ASLGTANTGELF
TRBD2	TRBV30	NA	AWSRDRISGLGRGEQY
TRBD2	TRBV5-1	NA	ASSPLNSGSSSGANVLT
NA	TRBV5-4	NA	ASSPDYFSTDTQY
NA	TRBV4-1	few	ASSQDFPSNSPLH
NA	TRBV11-2	NA	ASSLVFSEGELF
TRBD1	TRBV28	once	ASSPGQGAFGSPLH